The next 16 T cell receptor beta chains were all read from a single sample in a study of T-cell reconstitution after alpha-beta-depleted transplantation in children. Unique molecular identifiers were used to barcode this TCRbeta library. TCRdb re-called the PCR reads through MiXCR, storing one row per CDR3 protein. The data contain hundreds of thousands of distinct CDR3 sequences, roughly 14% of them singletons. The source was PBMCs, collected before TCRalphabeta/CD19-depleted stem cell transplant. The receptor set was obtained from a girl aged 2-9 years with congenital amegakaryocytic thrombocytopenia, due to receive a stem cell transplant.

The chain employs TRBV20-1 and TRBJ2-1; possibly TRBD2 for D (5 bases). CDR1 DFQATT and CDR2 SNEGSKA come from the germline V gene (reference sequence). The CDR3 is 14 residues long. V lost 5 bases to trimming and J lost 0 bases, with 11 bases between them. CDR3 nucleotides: TGCAGTGCTTGGACTGCAAGCTCCTACAATGAGCAGTTCTTC. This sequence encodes CSAWTASSYNEQFF.

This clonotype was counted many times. The CDR3 DNA reads TGTGCCAGCACGCCCGACACCGGGGAGCTGTTTTTT. This codes for CASTPDTGELFF. This chain connects TRBV12-3 or TRBV12-4 to TRBJ2-2; D unclear. Between the trimmed V and J ends, which lost 7 bases and 3 bases, there was a span of 6 bases. This CDR3 comprises 12 residues.

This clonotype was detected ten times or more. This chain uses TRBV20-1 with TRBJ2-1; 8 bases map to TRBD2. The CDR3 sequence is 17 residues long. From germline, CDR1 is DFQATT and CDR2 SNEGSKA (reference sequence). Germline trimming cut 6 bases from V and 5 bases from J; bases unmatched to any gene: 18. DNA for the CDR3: TGCAGTGCGTTGGCTTCTTATAGCGGGGTCGGCCACAATGAGCAGTTCTTC. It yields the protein CSALASYSGVGHNEQFF.

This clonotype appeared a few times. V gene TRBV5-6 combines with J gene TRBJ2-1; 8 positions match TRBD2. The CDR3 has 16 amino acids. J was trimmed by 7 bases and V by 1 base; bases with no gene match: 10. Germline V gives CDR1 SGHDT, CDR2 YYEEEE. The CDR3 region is CASSLPAGVGWNEQFF. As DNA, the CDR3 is TGTGCCAGCAGCTTGCCAGCGGGAGTGGGTTGGAATGAGCAGTTCTTC. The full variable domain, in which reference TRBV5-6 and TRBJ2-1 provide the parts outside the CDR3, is DAGVTQSPTHLIKTRGQQVTLRCSPKSGHDTVSWYQQALGQGPQFIFQYYEEEERQRGNFPDRFSGHQFPNYSSELNVNALLLGDSALYLCASSLPAGVGWNEQFFGPGTRLTVL.

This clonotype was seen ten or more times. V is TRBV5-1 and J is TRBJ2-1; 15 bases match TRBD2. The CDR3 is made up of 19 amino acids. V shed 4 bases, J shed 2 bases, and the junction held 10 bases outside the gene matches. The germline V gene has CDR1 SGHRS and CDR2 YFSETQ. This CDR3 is CASSASGTSGRFAYNEQFF. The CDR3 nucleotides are TGCGCCAGCAGCGCCAGTGGGACTAGCGGGAGGTTCGCCTACAATGAGCAGTTCTTC. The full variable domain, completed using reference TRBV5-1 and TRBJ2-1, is KAGVTQTPRYLIKTRGQQVTLSCSPISGHRSVSWYQQTPGQGLQFLFEYFSETQRNKGNFPGRFSGRQFSNSRSEMNVSTLELGDSALYLCASSASGTSGRFAYNEQFFGPGTRLTVL.

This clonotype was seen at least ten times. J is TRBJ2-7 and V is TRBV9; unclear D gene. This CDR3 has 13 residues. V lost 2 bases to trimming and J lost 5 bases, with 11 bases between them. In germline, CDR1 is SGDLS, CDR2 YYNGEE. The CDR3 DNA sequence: TGTGCCAGCAGCGTTGCCGACGGCAACGAGCAGTACTTC. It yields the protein CASSVADGNEQYF.

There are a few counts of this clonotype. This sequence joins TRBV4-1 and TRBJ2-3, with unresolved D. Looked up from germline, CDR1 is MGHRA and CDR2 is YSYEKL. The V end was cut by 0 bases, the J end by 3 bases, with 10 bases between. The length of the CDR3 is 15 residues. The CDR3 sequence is CASSQDAGRTDTQYF. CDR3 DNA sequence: TGCGCCAGCAGCCAAGATGCTGGCAGAACAGATACGCAGTATTTT.

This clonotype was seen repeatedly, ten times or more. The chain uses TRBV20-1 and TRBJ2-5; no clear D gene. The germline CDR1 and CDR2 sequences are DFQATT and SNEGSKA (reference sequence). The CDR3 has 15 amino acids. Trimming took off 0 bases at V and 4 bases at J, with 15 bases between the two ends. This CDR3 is CSARDSPVMGETQYF. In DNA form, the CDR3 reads TGCAGTGCTAGAGATTCTCCGGTCATGGGAGAGACCCAGTACTTC.

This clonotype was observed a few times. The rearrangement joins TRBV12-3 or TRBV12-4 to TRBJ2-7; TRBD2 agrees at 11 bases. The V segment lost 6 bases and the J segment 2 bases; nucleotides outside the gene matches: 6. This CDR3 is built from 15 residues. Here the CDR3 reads CASSLSGRAPYEQYF. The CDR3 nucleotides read TGTGCCAGCAGCCTTAGCGGGAGGGCCCCCTACGAGCAGTACTTC.

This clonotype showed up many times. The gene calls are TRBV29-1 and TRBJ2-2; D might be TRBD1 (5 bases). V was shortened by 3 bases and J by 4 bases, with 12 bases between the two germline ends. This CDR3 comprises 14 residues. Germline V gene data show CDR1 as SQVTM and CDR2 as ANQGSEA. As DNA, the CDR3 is TGCAGCGTTGATGCAGGGTGGGGCACCGGGGAGCTGTTTTTT. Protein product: CSVDAGWGTGELFF.

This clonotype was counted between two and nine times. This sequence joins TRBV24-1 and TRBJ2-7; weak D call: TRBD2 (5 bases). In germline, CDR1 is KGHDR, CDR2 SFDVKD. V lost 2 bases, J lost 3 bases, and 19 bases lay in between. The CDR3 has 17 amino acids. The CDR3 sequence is CATSDSPGNGEHYEQYF. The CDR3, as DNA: TGTGCCACCAGTGATTCCCCCGGGAACGGGGAACACTACGAGCAGTACTTC.

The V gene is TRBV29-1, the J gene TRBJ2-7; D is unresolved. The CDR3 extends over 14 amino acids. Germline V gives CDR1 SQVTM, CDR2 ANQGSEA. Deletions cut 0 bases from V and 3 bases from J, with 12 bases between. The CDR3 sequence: CSVEDPLGHYEQYF. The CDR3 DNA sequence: TGCAGCGTTGAAGACCCCCTAGGCCACTACGAGCAGTACTTC.

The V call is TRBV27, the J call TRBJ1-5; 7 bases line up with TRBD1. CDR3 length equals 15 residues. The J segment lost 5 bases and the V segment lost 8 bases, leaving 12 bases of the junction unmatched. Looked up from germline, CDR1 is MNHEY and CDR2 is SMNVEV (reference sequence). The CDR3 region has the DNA TGTGCCAGCGGTCCGGGACAGAAGGAACATCAGCCCCAGCATTTT. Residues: CASGPGQKEHQPQHF.

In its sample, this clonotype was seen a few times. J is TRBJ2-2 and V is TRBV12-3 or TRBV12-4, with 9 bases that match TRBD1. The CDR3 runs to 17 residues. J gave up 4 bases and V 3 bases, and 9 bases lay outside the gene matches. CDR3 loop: CASSFGQGPGVTGELFF. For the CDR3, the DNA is TGTGCCAGCAGTTTCGGACAGGGGCCCGGGGTCACCGGGGAGCTGTTTTTT.

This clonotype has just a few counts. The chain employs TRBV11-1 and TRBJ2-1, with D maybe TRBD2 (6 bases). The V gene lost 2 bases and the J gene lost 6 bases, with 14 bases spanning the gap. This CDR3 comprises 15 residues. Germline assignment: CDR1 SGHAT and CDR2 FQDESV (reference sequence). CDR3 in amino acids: CASSLPGTLPNEQFF. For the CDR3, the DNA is TGTGCCAGCAGCTTACCCGGGACTCTGCCCAATGAGCAGTTCTTC.

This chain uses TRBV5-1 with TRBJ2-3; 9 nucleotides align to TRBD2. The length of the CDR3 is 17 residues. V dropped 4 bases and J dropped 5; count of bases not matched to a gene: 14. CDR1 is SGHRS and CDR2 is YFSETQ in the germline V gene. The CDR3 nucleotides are TGCGCCAGCAGCCAAATAATTAGCGGGAGCGGGAGAGATACGCAGTATTTT. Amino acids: CASSQIISGSGRDTQYF.